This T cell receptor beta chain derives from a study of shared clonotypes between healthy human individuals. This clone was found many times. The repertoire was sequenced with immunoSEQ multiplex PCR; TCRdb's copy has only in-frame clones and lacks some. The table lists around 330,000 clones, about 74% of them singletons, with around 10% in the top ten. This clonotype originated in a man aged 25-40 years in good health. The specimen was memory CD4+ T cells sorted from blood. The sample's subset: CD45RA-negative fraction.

CDR3 DNA sequence: TGTGCCAGCAGGGGACAGGGGATCGGAACGACCCAGTACTTC. Amino acids: CASRGQGIGTTQYF. The gene calls are TRBV28 and TRBJ2-5; 10 positions agree with TRBD1. Germline CDR1 is MDHEN and CDR2 is SYDVKM. CDR3 length: 14 residues. The V and J ends lost 6 bases and 7 bases, in that order; junction bases with no gene match: 8. The full variable domain, with the rest looked up from reference TRBV28 and TRBJ2-5, is DVKVTQSSRYLVKRTGEKVFLECVQDMDHENMFWYRQDPGLGLRLIYFSYDVKMKEKGDIPEGYSVSREKKERFSLILESASTNQTSMYLCASRGQGIGTTQYFGPGTRLLVL.